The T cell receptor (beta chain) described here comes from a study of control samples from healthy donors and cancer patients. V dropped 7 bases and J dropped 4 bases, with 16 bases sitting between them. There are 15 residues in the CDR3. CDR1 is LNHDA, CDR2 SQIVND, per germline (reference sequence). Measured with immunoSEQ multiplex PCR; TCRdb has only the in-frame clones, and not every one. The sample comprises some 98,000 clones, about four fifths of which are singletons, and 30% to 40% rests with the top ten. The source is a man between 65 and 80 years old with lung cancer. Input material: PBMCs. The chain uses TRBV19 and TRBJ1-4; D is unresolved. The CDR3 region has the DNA TGTGCCAGTACCCTCCGGCTGTTAGGTAATGAAAAACTGTTTTTT. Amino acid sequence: CASTLRLLGNEKLFF.